This record covers a single T cell receptor (beta chain). The antigen is unknown. The CDR3 is cut off 3 residues early in the read; its end comes from the germline J gene. Assay used: immunoSEQ multiplex PCR; TCRdb lists only in-frame clones, some missing. The sample totals about 32,000 clones. The CDR3 sequence is 15 residues long. J was trimmed by 0 bases and V by 5 bases; bases with no gene match: 7. Germline lookup yields CDR1 SGHDT and CDR2 YYEEEE. The sample belongs to a study of T cells in women clearing cervical HPV infection. On the study more broadly: Controls' single incident HPV16 infection cleared within 12 months without precancer.

Whole-study results and caveats: CIN3+ cases had significantly higher TCR repertoire richness than controls, but evenness did not differ.

Prevalent HPV16 infections were excluded; only incident single HPV16 infections included. The chain carries TRBV5-6 and TRBJ1-2, with 7 bases fitting TRBD1. This TCR was sampled from a woman aged 18 to 75 with a cervical HPV16 infection that either progressed to CIN3+ or cleared (not recorded which). The sequenced sample consisted of blood buffy coat. The CDR3 loop is CASSHWDRANYGYTF. The CDR3 DNA, read in part, is TGTGCCAGCAGTCATTGGGACAGAGCTAACTATGGC.